This TCR beta chain was identified during a study of CD8 T cells in Susac syndrome. Whole-study context: Patients with Susac syndrome were, at the time of blood collection, therapy-naive, maintained on corticosteroids, or maintained on intravenous immunoglobulin alone.

Susac syndrome patients met recently defined diagnostic criteria for definite or probable disease. V was clipped by 2 bases and J by 1 base, with 5 bases between them. From germline, CDR1 is SQVTM and CDR2 ANQGSEA. The CDR3 contains 13 residues. Reverse transcription of about 0.5 to 1 ug RNA was performed with random hexamers. An immunoSEQ multiplex PCR amplified TCR beta CDR3 over 54 Vbeta and 13 Jbeta. TCRdb analysed the immunoSEQ multiplex PCR reads with MiXCR anew, one entry per CDR3 protein. The top ten hold about 0.13% of the sample, which has under 200,000 distinct CDR3 sequences, 90% to 96% seen once.

This receptor was obtained from a human donor with Susac syndrome. The sequenced material came from CD4+ T cells from PBMCs. The chain has TRBV29-1 and TRBJ2-2; D may be TRBD2 (5 bases). This CDR3 reads CSVESGNTGELFF. CDR3 coding DNA: TGCAGCGTTGAAAGCGGGAACACCGGGGAGCTGTTTTTT.